This T cell receptor beta chain was observed in a study of vaccination and CD4 T cells after COVID-19. Whole-study context: Two doses of either BNT162b2 or mRNA-1273 vaccine went to participants. Overlapping spike pools from SARS-CoV-2 and HCoV-NL63, HCoV-OC43 and HCoV-229E served as culture stimuli.

In its sample, this clonotype was seen a few times. Its specificity is unknown. At the Johns Hopkins FTIC core, DNA taken from cultured CD4+ T cells was sequenced by way of the Oncomine TCR Beta short-read assay. CD4+ T cells were cultured, and genomic DNA was extracted from them. MiXCR was run by TCRdb on the PCR reads, yielding one entry per CDR3 protein. The sample carries roughly 9,200 distinct CDR3 sequences, 28% recorded once. Documented treatment: roughly 10-day PBMC culture with coronavirus spike peptide pools or control peptides (ViraFEST assay). During the years 2011-2018, before the COVID-19 pandemic, the unexposed donor's CD4+ T cells were collected. The V gene lost 5 bases and the J gene lost 0 bases, with 7 bases spanning the gap. Looked up from germline, CDR1 is MDHEN and CDR2 is SYDVKM. There are 14 residues in the CDR3.

The rearrangement links TRBV28 to TRBJ2-2; D gene unclear. The sequence was obtained from a human donor in good health. The sequencing input was CD4+ T cells from blood, cultured in vitro. The CDR3 DNA reads TGTGCCAGCAGTGTACACCCGAACACCGGGGAGCTGTTTTTT. Translating gives CASSVHPNTGELFF. Full variable domain (rest looked up from reference TRBV28 and TRBJ2-2): DVKVTQSSRYLVKRTGEKVFLECVQDMDHENMFWYRQDPGLGLRLIYFSYDVKMKEKGDIPEGYSVSREKKERFSLILESASTNQTSMYLCASSVHPNTGELFFGEGSRLTVL.